Following are 9 T cell receptor beta chains from one sample sequenced in a study of blood T cells in healthy people across ages. The authors ran a second PCR of 7 to 11 cycles using a sample-barcoded 5' primer and a J-beta primer mix. TCRdb re-called the 5' RACE reads through MiXCR, storing one row per CDR3 protein. The sample contains about 290,000 distinct CDR3 sequences, about 25% of which appear only once. Sequencing was performed on blood. Receptor source: a woman in her 70s in good health.

CDR3: CSAVATVRLAKNIQYF. The DNA of the CDR3 is TGCAGTGCTGTGGCGACAGTCCGTTTAGCCAAAAACATTCAGTACTTC. The rearrangement uses TRBV20-1 and TRBJ2-4, with D tentatively TRBD1 (5 bases). The V end lost 5 bases, the J end lost 0 bases, and 17 bases lay between the germline ends. Germline CDR1 DFQATT, CDR2 SNEGSKA (reference sequence). The CDR3 has 16 residues.

V and J are TRBV2 and TRBJ2-3; D ambiguous. Trimming stripped 4 bases from V and 2 bases from J, with 10 bases between. This CDR3 has 14 amino acids. Germline V CDR1 and CDR2: SNHLY, FYNNEI. CDR3 DNA sequence: TGTGCCAGCAGTGCACAGAGCGTCACAGATACGCAGTATTTT. As protein: CASSAQSVTDTQYF.

To note about this clonotype: This may be a read error, as it is one base from a much larger clone. The chain employs TRBV29-1 and TRBJ2-3; D is unresolved. V lost 1 base, J lost 2 bases, and 1 base lay in between. The CDR3 is made up of 11 amino acids. The germline gives CDR1 SQVTM, CDR2 ANQGSEA. CDR3 residues: CSVEATDTQYF. The CDR3, as DNA: TGCAGCGTTGAAGCCACAGATACGCAGTATTTT.

This clonotype was found a few times. The V and J genes are TRBV20-1 and TRBJ2-3, with 10 bases identical to TRBD2. Germline CDR1 DFQATT, CDR2 SNEGSKA (reference sequence). This CDR3 is built from 16 residues. The V gene end was trimmed by 2 bases and the J gene end by 8 bases; junction bases not matched to a gene: 13. The CDR3 here is CSARSKASGSWGTQYF. The CDR3 DNA is TGCAGTGCTAGATCTAAGGCTAGCGGGAGTTGGGGTACGCAGTATTTT.

Worth noting for this clonotype: One end of the junction fails to match germline, which may point to a read error. The J gene is TRBJ1-4, the V gene TRBV5-5; no clear D. Per germline, CDR1 SGHKS and CDR2 YYEKEE (reference sequence). The CDR3 covers 14 residues. In DNA form, the CDR3 reads TGTGCCAGCAGTTTTTCGGGCGTTGGTGAAAAACAGTTTTTT. Translating it yields CASSFSGVGEKQFF.

This clonotype was counted only a few times. This sequence joins TRBV6-2 or TRBV6-3 and TRBJ1-6; the match to TRBD1 covers 7 bases. Germline V lookup: CDR1 MNHEY, CDR2 SVGEGT. V lost 8 bases, J lost 7 bases, and 11 bases stayed unmatched. This CDR3 spans 15 amino acids. CDR3 sequence: CASGLPTGENSPLHF. CDR3 DNA sequence: TGTGCCAGCGGACTACCAACAGGGGAGAATTCACCCCTCCACTTT.

The CDR3 reads CASSRPGTSGRVREQYF. Here the CDR3 DNA reads TGTGCCAGCAGTCGCCCAGGGACTAGCGGGAGGGTGAGGGAGCAGTACTTC. The rearrangement links TRBV28 to TRBJ2-7; TRBD2 agrees at 16 bases. This CDR3 contains 17 residues. The germline V gene encodes CDR1 MDHEN and CDR2 SYDVKM. V was clipped by 5 bases and J by 7 bases; unmatched bases: 11.

The CDR3 coding sequence is TGTGCCAGCAGTTTTAGGGAAATGGACGGGGAGCTGTTTTTT. Protein sequence: CASSFREMDGELFF. This rearrangement joins TRBV6-1 to TRBJ2-2; unclear D gene. The CDR3 spans 14 residues. CDR1 is MNHNS, CDR2 SASEGT, per germline. Between the trimmed V and J ends, which lost 5 bases and 7 bases, there was a span of 14 bases.

This clonotype was seen many times. This rearrangement joins TRBV5-1 to TRBJ2-4; possible D gene TRBD2, 5 bases. This CDR3 is 15 amino acids long. Deletions cut 4 bases from V and 6 bases from J, with 17 bases between. The germline V gene encodes CDR1 SGHRS and CDR2 YFSETQ. As DNA, the CDR3 is TGCGCCAGCAGCGATCGGACGGCGGGTCGAAACATTCAGTACTTC. Translation gives CASSDRTAGRNIQYF.